The 25 T cell receptor beta chains listed next were all sequenced from one sample in a study of blood T cell repertoires in COVID-19. Only in-frame clones appear in the TCRdb table, and some are missing; sequencing was by immunoSEQ multiplex PCR. This table holds 150,000 to 200,000 clones, approximately 80% found once. Material for sequencing was peripheral blood. These receptors were obtained from a man in his 60s with COVID-19, enrolled during active disease.

V gene TRBV4-3 combines with J gene TRBJ1-6; 7 bases align to TRBD1. Trimming cost V 0 bases and J 9 bases; bases outside gene matches: 8. From germline, CDR1 is LGHNA and CDR2 YSLEER. This CDR3 is 16 amino acids long. The CDR3 nucleotides read TGCGCCAGCAGCCAAGATCGTCACAGGGGTCCTTCACCCCTCCACTTT. It yields the protein CASSQDRHRGPSPLHF.

The CDR3 loop reads CASSPRDRGGYTF. The DNA of the CDR3 is TGTGCCAGCAGTCCCCGGGACAGGGGAGGCTACACCTTC. This chain connects TRBV6-5 to TRBJ1-2; TRBD1 matches 10 bases. Germline CDR1 and CDR2: MNHEY and SVGAGI. J gave up 8 bases and V 5 bases, and 5 bases lay outside the gene matches. The CDR3 extends over 13 amino acids.

This clone was detected once. DNA for the CDR3: TGCGCCAGCAGCGCAGAGACAGGGGATTCCGGGGAGCTGTTTTTT. Translation: CASSAETGDSGELFF. The chain has TRBV5-1 and TRBJ2-2, with TRBD1 matching over 8 bases. Germline V gene data show CDR1 as SGHRS and CDR2 as YFSETQ. The CDR3 contains 15 residues. After removal of 4 bases from V and 6 bases from J, the junction contained 8 bases not matched to a gene.

This clone was seen just once. The V gene is TRBV18, the J gene TRBJ1-3; no reliable D call. Trimming left V 2 bases short and J 7 bases short, with 9 bases between. Looked up from germline, CDR1 is KGHSH and CDR2 is LQKENI. This CDR3 comprises 13 residues. The CDR3 is CASSPDMTNTIYF. The CDR3 DNA reads as TGTGCCAGCTCACCAGACATGACGAACACCATATATTTT. Combining the CDR3 with reference TRBV18 and TRBJ1-3 gives the whole variable domain NAGVMQNPRHLVRRRGQEARLRCSPMKGHSHVYWYRQLPEEGLKFMVYLQKENIIDESGMPKERFSAEFPKEGPSILRIQQVVRGDSAAYFCASSPDMTNTIYFGEGSWLTVV.

The chain combines TRBV19 with TRBJ1-1; D possibly corresponds to TRBD1 (6 bases). This CDR3 spans 16 amino acids. Germline assignment: CDR1 LNHDA and CDR2 SQIVND (reference sequence). V lost 3 bases and J 5 bases, leaving 19 bases between the germline ends. CDR3 residues: CASSIPSGGGWTEAFF. For the CDR3, the DNA is TGTGCCAGTAGTATCCCCTCGGGGGGCGGGTGGACTGAAGCTTTCTTT. Filled out from reference TRBV19 and TRBJ1-1, the complete variable domain reads DGGITQSPKYLFRKEGQNVTLSCEQNLNHDAMYWYRQDPGQGLRLIYYSQIVNDFQKGDIAEGYSVSREKKESFPLTVTSAQKNPTAFYLCASSIPSGGGWTEAFFGQGTRLTVV.

The V and J genes are TRBV18 and TRBJ1-3; D is ambiguous. The CDR3 covers 12 residues. The germline V gene has CDR1 KGHSH and CDR2 LQKENI. The V and J ends lost 3 bases and 2 bases respectively, with 2 bases between them. The CDR3 DNA follows: TGTGCCAGCTCACCCGCTGGAAACACCATATATTTT. As protein: CASSPAGNTIYF.

The chain joins TRBV11-2 to TRBJ2-3; 9 positions match TRBD2. This CDR3 has 16 amino acids. V was pared by 4 bases and J by 0 bases, with 5 bases of the junction left unmatched. Germline CDR1 and CDR2: SGHAT and FQNNGV. CDR3 in DNA: TGTGCCAGCAGCTCCCGGACTAGCGATAGCACAGATACGCAGTATTTT. This translates into CASSSRTSDSTDTQYF.

A remark on this clone: The sample has other DNA sequences that encode this CDR3 too. V gene TRBV5-1 combines with J gene TRBJ2-3; a weak D match, TRBD2 (6 bases). CDR3 length equals 14 residues. Per germline, CDR1 SGHRS and CDR2 YFSETQ. V lost 0 bases and J lost 6, with 11 bases in between. DNA of the CDR3: TGCGCCAGCAGCTTGGGGAGGGGTGCGGATACGCAGTATTTT. Translation: CASSLGRGADTQYF.

The chain couples TRBV7-7 to TRBJ2-1, with TRBD1 identical over 9 bases. From germline, CDR1 is SSHAT and CDR2 FNYEAQ (reference sequence). V was clipped by 4 bases and J by 1 base; unmatched bases: 2. The length of the CDR3 is 15 residues. CDR3 in amino acids: CASSSGTGSYNEQFF. The CDR3 nucleotides are TGTGCCAGCAGCTCCGGGACAGGGTCCTACAATGAGCAGTTCTTC. Drawing the rest from reference TRBV7-7 and TRBJ2-1, the complete variable domain is GAGVSQSPRYKVTKRGQDVTLRCDPISSHATLYWYQQALGQGPEFLTYFNYEAQPDKSGLPSDRFSAERPEGSISTLTIQRTEQRDSAMYRCASSSGTGSYNEQFFGPGTRLTVL.

V usage is TRBV3-1 (or the pseudogene TRBV3-2) and J usage is TRBJ2-1; 11 nucleotides agree with TRBD2. Germline V CDR1 and CDR2: LGHDT, YNNKEL (reference sequence). The CDR3 runs to 17 residues. J gave up 4 bases and V 2 bases, and 7 bases lay outside the gene matches. The CDR3 DNA reads TGTGCCAGCAGCCAAACTTCCGGGACTAGCGGTTACAATGAGCAGTTCTTC. It codes for CASSQTSGTSGYNEQFF.

The chain couples TRBV6-2 or TRBV6-3 to TRBJ1-5; D unclear. CDR3 length: 13 amino acids. The V end lost 6 bases, the J end lost 7 bases, and 13 bases lay between the germline ends. Germline V gene lookup returns CDR1 MNHEY and CDR2 SVGEGT. CDR3 nucleotides: TGTGCCAGCAGCCACGGTCAAAGCCAGCCCCAGCATTTT. Translating gives CASSHGQSQPQHF.

The gene calls are TRBV27 and TRBJ2-1; weak D call: TRBD2 (7 bases). V lost 6 bases and J lost 2, with 11 bases in between. This CDR3 has 14 amino acids. Germline assignment: CDR1 MNHEY and CDR2 SMNVEV (reference sequence). The CDR3 nucleotides are TGTGCCAGCAGGGGGGGGCTGCCCTACAATGAGCAGTTCTTC. It specifies CASRGGLPYNEQFF.

This CDR3 is CSDRDPEAFF. The DNA for the CDR3 is TGCAGTGATCGGGATCCTGAAGCTTTCTTT. The rearrangement joins TRBV20-1 to TRBJ1-1; D not resolved. This CDR3 has 10 residues. Germline CDR1 reads DFQATT; CDR2 reads SNEGSKA (reference sequence). V was pared by 7 bases and J by 6 bases, with 9 bases between.

Here the CDR3 reads CASSFVGNTIYF. The CDR3 DNA reads TGTGCCAGCAGCTTCGTTGGAAACACCATATATTTT. The J gene is TRBJ1-3, the V gene TRBV7-2; D gene unclear. V lost 3 bases to trimming and J lost 3 bases, with 3 bases between them. The CDR3 has 12 amino acids. CDR1 is SGHTA and CDR2 is FQGNSA in the germline V gene.

The V call is TRBV6-5, the J call TRBJ1-3; D gene uncertain. With 2 bases removed from V and 6 bases from J, the gap between germline ends came to 11 bases. The CDR3 covers 14 residues. The V gene's germline CDR1 is MNHEY and CDR2 SVGAGI. The CDR3 region has the DNA TGTGCCAGCAGTTACACGGCGGGAGAAAACACCATATATTTT. Amino acid sequence: CASSYTAGENTIYF.

V and J are TRBV28 and TRBJ1-2; D unresolved. The V end was cut by 5 bases, the J end by 5 bases, with 12 bases between. CDR1 is MDHEN, CDR2 SYDVKM, per germline. This CDR3 region has 13 residues. The CDR3: CASSQSTGYGYTF. The CDR3 nucleotides are TGTGCCAGCAGTCAATCAACCGGGTATGGCTACACCTTC.

The chain couples TRBV2 to TRBJ2-7; no clear D. Trimming shortened V by 4 bases and J by 4 bases, and 8 bases separated the two germline ends. This CDR3 is built from 12 residues. The germline V gene encodes CDR1 SNHLY and CDR2 FYNNEI. The CDR3 sequence: CASSVVEYEQYF. In DNA form, the CDR3 reads TGTGCCAGCAGTGTGGTCGAGTACGAGCAGTACTTC.

This chain joins TRBV29-1 and TRBJ2-2; 11 bases fit TRBD1. CDR3 length equals 14 residues. The trim removed 5 bases at V and 6 bases at J, leaving 5 bases unmatched. Germline V gene sequence: CDR1 SQVTM, CDR2 ANQGSEA. The DNA of the CDR3 is TGCAGCGTTCTAGGACAGGGGGCGGCCGGGGAGCTGTTTTTT. The encoded protein is CSVLGQGAAGELFF.

V is TRBV12-5 and J is TRBJ1-3, with D possibly TRBD1 on 6 matching bases. V dropped 2 bases and J dropped 3 bases, with 11 bases sitting between them. The CDR3 runs to 15 residues. Germline loops: CDR1 LGHNT, CDR2 FRNRAP. CDR3 DNA: TGTGCTAGTGGTTTGATGGGGGCCGGTGGAAACACCATATATTTT. The encoded protein is CASGLMGAGGNTIYF.

The chain has TRBV11-3 and TRBJ2-1; D perhaps matches TRBD1 (6 bases). The CDR3 has 15 residues. The V end was cut by 5 bases, the J end by 2 bases, with 13 bases between. Germline loops: CDR1 SGHNT, CDR2 YENEEA. The CDR3 coding sequence is TGTGCCAGCAGCCTCGCAGGGGTCGCCTACAATGAGCAGTTCTTC. Its protein is CASSLAGVAYNEQFF.

The chain joins TRBV4-2 to TRBJ1-5; 7 bases match TRBD1. J gave up 4 bases and V 0 bases, and 3 bases lay outside the gene matches. Germline V CDR1 and CDR2: LGHNA, YNFKEQ. The CDR3 contains 15 residues. DNA for the CDR3: TGTGCCAGCAGCCAAGATGCAGGGGGTAATCAGCCCCAGCATTTT. Its translation is CASSQDAGGNQPQHF.

In this sample, this clone turned up once. V usage is TRBV4-2 and J usage is TRBJ2-7; tentative D call: TRBD1 (8 bases). Trimming removed 6 bases from V and 5 bases from J, with 20 bases in between. Germline CDR1 reads LGHNA; CDR2 reads YNFKEQ. The CDR3 is 15 residues long. The CDR3 DNA follows: TGTGCCAGCAGACTTCAACAGGGGGGGTCGGACGAGCAGTACTTC. Translating it yields CASRLQQGGSDEQYF.

This chain links TRBV5-1 with TRBJ2-7, with TRBD1 identical over 10 bases. The trim removed 3 bases at V and 5 bases at J, leaving 14 bases unmatched. This CDR3 spans 17 amino acids. The germline gives CDR1 SGHRS, CDR2 YFSETQ. The CDR3 DNA reads TGCGCCAGCAGCTCGGAACACTGGGACAGGGGCCGTGACGAGCAGTACTTC. Translated, it gives CASSSEHWDRGRDEQYF.

V is TRBV5-1 and J is TRBJ2-2, with D perhaps TRBD1 (6 bases). CDR1 is SGHRS, CDR2 YFSETQ, per germline. The CDR3 loop spans 15 amino acids. V dropped 3 bases and J dropped 0 bases, with 9 bases sitting between them. CDR3 loop: CASSSRTANTGELFF. CDR3 bases: TGCGCCAGCAGCTCCCGGACAGCGAACACCGGGGAGCTGTTTTTT.

The genes are TRBV2 and TRBJ1-3; 8 nucleotides match TRBD1. The CDR3 has 17 amino acids. J was trimmed by 0 bases and V by 1 base; bases with no gene match: 5. Germline CDR1 and CDR2: SNHLY and FYNNEI. In DNA, the CDR3 is TGTGCCAGCAGTGAAGGGACAGGGTACAACTCTGGAAACACCATATATTTT. This sequence encodes CASSEGTGYNSGNTIYF.